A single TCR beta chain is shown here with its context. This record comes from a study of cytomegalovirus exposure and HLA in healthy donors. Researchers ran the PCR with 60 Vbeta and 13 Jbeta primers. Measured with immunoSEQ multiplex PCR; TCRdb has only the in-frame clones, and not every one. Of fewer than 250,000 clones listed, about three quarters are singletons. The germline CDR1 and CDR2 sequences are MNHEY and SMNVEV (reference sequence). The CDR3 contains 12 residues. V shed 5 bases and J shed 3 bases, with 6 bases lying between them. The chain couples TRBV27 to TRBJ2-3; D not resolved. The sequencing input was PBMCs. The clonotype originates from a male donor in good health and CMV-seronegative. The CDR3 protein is CASSLTTDTQYF. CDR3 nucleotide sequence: TGTGCCAGCAGTCTTACAACAGATACGCAGTATTTT.